This paragraph reports one TCR beta chain. Study processing details: The authors estimated nucleated cell counts from reference gene primer amplification. This table comes from immunoSEQ multiplex PCR, and its TCRdb copy is limited to in-frame clones, with some not included. V and J calls and clone size are as listed in that table; D and trimming were resolved from the DNA. The repertoire has around 56,000 clones, around 87% of them found once; the top ten carry approximately 6.9%. This sample is part of a study of blood T cell repertoires in COVID-19. At the level of the study: The United States, Italy and Spain supplied acute and convalescent COVID-19 samples. Sample material is recorded as cDNA or gDNA derived from T cells, B-cell-depleted T cells, or PBMCs.

This CDR3 has 16 residues. V shed 1 base and J 0 bases; nucleotides not matched to a gene: 4. Germline loops: CDR1 MDHEN, CDR2 SYDVKM. This clonotype was obtained from a man aged 60 to 69 with active or convalescent COVID-19. This chain joins TRBV28 and TRBJ2-3; 7 bases fit TRBD2. Source material: peripheral blood. The DNA of the CDR3 is TGTGCCAGCAGTTTATCTCGGCGGGGGAGCACAGATACGCAGTATTTT. Its translation: CASSLSRRGSTDTQYF.